This entry lists 30 T cell receptor beta chains sequenced from one sample in a study of graft-versus-host responses after intestinal transplantation. The table came from immunoSEQ multiplex PCR; TCRdb's copy has only in-frame clones and leaves some out. The data show under 20,000 clones, more than 85% seen once. This specimen was PBMCs, taken 23 days after intestinal transplant. These receptors were collected from a human patient who received an intestinal transplant, so some T cells may come from the graft donor.

V and J are TRBV30 and TRBJ2-7; D not resolved. V gave up 8 bases and J gave up 3 bases, with 14 bases separating them. The CDR3 runs 12 residues. From germline, CDR1 is GTSNPN and CDR2 SVGIG (reference sequence). Here the CDR3 reads CATKRFDYEQYF. The DNA for the CDR3 is TGTGCCACAAAACGTTTCGACTACGAGCAGTACTTC.

Only a few counts were recorded for this clone. The DNA for the CDR3 is TGCAGCGTTGAAGTCCGGGATTTGGGCAATGAGCAGTTCTTC. Protein sequence: CSVEVRDLGNEQFF. The rearrangement uses TRBV29-1 and TRBJ2-1; perhaps TRBD2 as D (5 bases). The V end was cut by 1 base, the J end by 6 bases, with 13 bases between. The germline V gene encodes CDR1 SQVTM and CDR2 ANQGSEA. The CDR3 has 14 residues.

This chain joins TRBV15 and TRBJ2-1; the match to TRBD2 covers 14 bases. Germline-derived CDR1 and CDR2 are LNHNV and YYDKDF (reference sequence). The CDR3 length is 21 residues. J gave up 0 bases and V 0 bases, and 10 bases lay outside the gene matches. CDR3 DNA: TGTGCCACCAGCAGAGATCCCCCGGGACTAGCGGGAGTAAGCTCCTACAATGAGCAGTTCTTC. This codes for CATSRDPPGLAGVSSYNEQFF.

V gene TRBV9 combines with J gene TRBJ2-7; 7 nucleotides agree with TRBD2. Germline lookup yields CDR1 SGDLS and CDR2 YYNGEE. V shed 0 bases and J 7 bases; nucleotides not matched to a gene: 10. CDR3 length equals 15 residues. This CDR3 reads CASSVEAGAPTEQYF. CDR3 in DNA: TGTGCCAGCAGCGTAGAGGCGGGAGCTCCTACAGAGCAGTACTTC.

This rearrangement joins TRBV28 to TRBJ2-7; TRBD1 agrees at 7 bases. V lost 7 bases, J lost 4 bases, and 13 bases stayed unmatched. The CDR3 runs to 15 residues. Germline V gene sequence: CDR1 MDHEN, CDR2 SYDVKM. For the CDR3, the DNA is TGTGCCAGCATCGCGCCGGGACAGTATCGATACGAGCAGTACTTC. Translated: CASIAPGQYRYEQYF.

V usage is TRBV5-4 and J usage is TRBJ2-7, with 9 bases lining up with TRBD2. This CDR3 has 15 residues. The junction had 5 bases not matched to a gene; V was cut back by 4 bases and J by 0 bases. Germline V gives CDR1 SGHNT, CDR2 YYREEE (reference sequence). The CDR3, as DNA: TGTGCCAGCAGCAGGGCTAGCGGGATCTCCTACGAGCAGTACTTC. Its protein product is CASSRASGISYEQYF.

The rearrangement uses TRBV5-1 and TRBJ2-5; the match to TRBD2 covers 7 bases. The trim removed 4 bases at V and 5 bases at J, leaving 17 bases unmatched. Germline CDR1 reads SGHRS; CDR2 reads YFSETQ. The CDR3 contains 17 residues. The chain's CDR3 is CASSLRSRDYVKETQYF. As DNA, the CDR3 is TGCGCCAGCAGCCTACGGAGCCGGGACTACGTTAAGGAGACCCAGTACTTC.

This rearrangement joins TRBV6-5 to TRBJ2-1; no definite D call. Germline loops: CDR1 MNHEY, CDR2 SVGAGI. V shed 4 bases and J shed 5 bases, with 9 bases lying between them. The CDR3 runs 13 residues. Here the CDR3 DNA reads TGTGCCAGCAGTTTCTTGGGGAACAATGAGCAGTTCTTC. This encodes CASSFLGNNEQFF.

This clone was observed once. The chain carries TRBV14 and TRBJ2-7; tentative D call: TRBD1 (5 bases). The CDR3 consists of 14 residues. Trimming took off 0 bases at V and 6 bases at J, with 12 bases between the two ends. The V gene's germline CDR1 is SGHDN and CDR2 FVKESK. In nucleotides, the CDR3 is TGTGCCAGCAGCCAAGACTTGGGGCAAAGCGAGCAGTACTTC. This gives the protein CASSQDLGQSEQYF.

The rearrangement uses TRBV12-5 and TRBJ1-4; 10 nucleotides align to TRBD1. Germline CDR1 LGHNT, CDR2 FRNRAP. The CDR3 runs 18 residues. Trimming cost V 5 bases and J 3 bases; bases outside gene matches: 12. The CDR3 sequence is CASGLRTGTGVANEKLFF. For the CDR3, the DNA is TGTGCTAGTGGTCTTCGGACAGGGACAGGGGTGGCTAATGAAAAACTGTTTTTT.

The chain recombines TRBV5-8 with TRBJ1-2; D is possibly TRBD1 (6 bases). The germline V and J ends were trimmed by 1 base and 3 bases, with 19 bases remaining between them. The CDR3 consists of 17 residues. CDR1 and CDR2 (germline): SGHTS, YDEGEE. In nucleotides, the CDR3 is TGTGCCAGCAGCTTGAAGTTTTGGGACACCGGCCACTATGGCTACACCTTC. This gives the protein CASSLKFWDTGHYGYTF.

The genes are TRBV9 and TRBJ2-5, with 14 bases identical to TRBD2. V dropped 0 bases and J dropped 5; count of bases not matched to a gene: 6. This CDR3 has 17 amino acids. Germline CDR1 and CDR2: SGDLS and YYNGEE. Here the CDR3 DNA reads TGTGCCAGCAGCGTAGAGTCGGGACTAGCGGGAGAGGAGACCCAGTACTTC. Translating it yields CASSVESGLAGEETQYF.

The chain links TRBV7-9 to TRBJ1-6, with D maybe TRBD1 (6 bases). The length of the CDR3 is 15 residues. Trimming took off 1 base at V and 7 bases at J, with 11 bases between the two ends. Germline CDR1 SEHNR, CDR2 FQNEAQ (reference sequence). The CDR3 sequence is CASSLGGHQNSPLHF. CDR3 nucleotides: TGTGCCAGCAGCTTAGGGGGACACCAAAATTCACCCCTCCACTTT.

The chain employs TRBV30 and TRBJ2-1; D might be TRBD2 (6 bases). CDR1 GTSNPN and CDR2 SVGIG come from the germline V gene (reference sequence). This CDR3 spans 15 amino acids. V was shortened by 7 bases and J by 9 bases, with 25 bases between the two germline ends. The CDR3: CASSLASIWTGEQFF. As DNA, the CDR3 is TGTGCCTCCTCCCTAGCGTCTATATGGACGGGTGAGCAGTTCTTC.

This chain links TRBV19 with TRBJ2-7; no reliable D call. The germline V and J ends were trimmed by 5 bases and 2 bases, with 10 bases remaining between them. Germline CDR1 is LNHDA and CDR2 is SQIVND (reference sequence). The CDR3 spans 13 residues. The CDR3 is CASSFTVTYEQYF. Written as DNA, the CDR3 is TGTGCCAGTAGTTTCACTGTAACCTACGAGCAGTACTTC.

The V and J genes are TRBV30 and TRBJ1-2; D gene uncertain. Germline CDR1 is GTSNPN and CDR2 is SVGIG (reference sequence). CDR3 size: 13 residues. V lost 0 bases and J 2 bases, leaving 7 bases between the germline ends. CDR3 protein: CAWSVDGNYGYTF. In DNA form, the CDR3 reads TGTGCCTGGAGTGTGGACGGCAACTATGGCTACACCTTC.

The V gene is TRBV27, the J gene TRBJ2-2; 7 bases match TRBD1. This CDR3 has 15 residues. CDR1 is MNHEY, CDR2 SMNVEV, per germline (reference sequence). With V trimmed by 6 bases and J by 2 bases, 6 bases remained unmatched. The CDR3 DNA reads as TGTGCCAGCAGCCCTGACAGGGTCAACACCGGGGAGCTGTTTTTT. Protein sequence: CASSPDRVNTGELFF.

The chain links TRBV9 to TRBJ1-2; 7 positions match TRBD1. V trimming: 3 bases; J trimming: 4 bases; junction bases outside the gene matches: 12. Germline V gene lookup returns CDR1 SGDLS and CDR2 YYNGEE. The CDR3 is 16 amino acids. CDR3 sequence (DNA): TGTGCCAGCAGCGGCACAGGGGAGGGGAGGCGCTATGGCTACACCTTC. This sequence encodes CASSGTGEGRRYGYTF.

This chain joins TRBV13 and TRBJ2-1, with 9 bases lining up with TRBD2. The CDR3 has 18 residues. V shed 2 bases, J shed 1 base, and the junction held 9 bases outside the gene matches. CDR1 and CDR2 (germline): PRHDT, FYEKMQ (reference sequence). CDR3: CASSLSSGVEWSYNEQFF. The CDR3 DNA sequence: TGTGCCAGCAGCTTATCTAGCGGGGTGGAGTGGTCCTACAATGAGCAGTTCTTC.

This chain joins TRBV5-6 and TRBJ1-2; possible D gene TRBD1, 5 bases. CDR1 is SGHDT, CDR2 YYEEEE, per germline. V was shortened by 4 bases and J by 4 bases, with 8 bases between the two germline ends. This CDR3 spans 12 amino acids. The CDR3 sequence: CASSLGGYGYTF. CDR3 DNA sequence: TGTGCCAGCAGCCTGGGGGGCTATGGCTACACCTTC.

The rearrangement joins TRBV5-6 to TRBJ2-1; the match to TRBD2 covers 9 bases. CDR3 length equals 16 residues. Germline CDR1 reads SGHDT; CDR2 reads YYEEEE. Germline trimming cut 2 bases from V and 7 bases from J; bases unmatched to any gene: 10. The CDR3: CASSFNSGSRANEQFF. CDR3 DNA: TGTGCCAGCAGCTTTAATAGCGGGAGTCGGGCGAATGAGCAGTTCTTC.

The chain carries TRBV6-6 and TRBJ1-2; TRBD1 agrees at 9 bases. CDR3 length equals 14 residues. CDR1 is MNHNY and CDR2 is SVGAGI in the germline V gene (reference sequence). After removal of 0 bases from V and 7 bases from J, the junction contained 3 bases not matched to a gene. The CDR3 loop reads CASSYSGTGIGYTF. CDR3 nucleotides: TGTGCCAGCAGTTACTCTGGGACAGGGATTGGCTACACCTTC.

The rearrangement uses TRBV27 and TRBJ1-4; D is undetermined. The CDR3 runs to 14 residues. Trimming removed 9 bases at V and 0 bases at J, with 11 bases between. CDR1 is MNHEY and CDR2 is SMNVEV in the germline V gene (reference sequence). In nucleotides, the CDR3 is TGTGCCAGTCGGGTGGTTGCAACTAATGAAAAACTGTTTTTT. This translates into CASRVVATNEKLFF.

The rearrangement joins TRBV27 to TRBJ1-2; a weak D match, TRBD1 (5 bases). The CDR3 sequence is 15 residues long. Germline V gene data show CDR1 as MNHEY and CDR2 as SMNVEV (reference sequence). V lost 2 bases to trimming and J lost 2 bases, with 12 bases between them. The CDR3 is CASSLSGALNYGYTF. The CDR3 bases are TGTGCCAGCAGTTTAAGTGGGGCCCTGAACTATGGCTACACCTTC.

This clone was picked up one time. The chain carries TRBV7-8 and TRBJ2-1; D is perhaps TRBD1 or TRBD2 (5 bases each). V was clipped by 4 bases and J by 3 bases, with 16 bases between them. Looked up from germline, CDR1 is SGHVS and CDR2 is FQNEAQ. The length of the CDR3 is 16 residues. The CDR3 DNA reads as TGTGCCAGCAGCTCCCCAGGGAGCCACAACTACAATGAGCAGTTCTTC. Residues: CASSSPGSHNYNEQFF.

The DNA for the CDR3 is TGTGCCAGCAGCCCCTCCTCCGGGACTGGTTACAATGAGCAGTTCTTC. This encodes CASSPSSGTGYNEQFF. This chain connects TRBV7-9 to TRBJ2-1; a possible D gene is TRBD2 (6 bases). This CDR3 spans 16 amino acids. CDR1 and CDR2 from the germline V gene are SEHNR and FQNEAQ (reference sequence). Trimming removed 5 bases from V and 4 bases from J, with 18 bases in between.

The chain recombines TRBV28 with TRBJ2-7, with unresolved D. Germline V CDR1 and CDR2: MDHEN, SYDVKM. The V end lost 3 bases, the J end lost 5 bases, and 11 bases lay between the germline ends. The CDR3 extends over 13 amino acids. CDR3 region: CASSFRTTNEQYF. CDR3 coding DNA: TGTGCCAGCAGTTTCCGTACAACAAACGAGCAGTACTTC.

This chain joins TRBV11-2 and TRBJ1-1; D is perhaps TRBD1 (5 bases). The germline V and J ends were trimmed by 5 bases and 4 bases, with 11 bases remaining between them. Per the germline V gene, CDR1 is SGHAT and CDR2 is FQNNGV. There are 13 residues in the CDR3. The CDR3 nucleotides read TGTGCCAGCAGCCGCAGGGATGCCACTGAAGCTTTCTTT. Residues: CASSRRDATEAFF.

J is TRBJ2-7 and V is TRBV4-1; perhaps TRBD1 as D (5 bases). Trimming left V 0 bases short and J 5 bases short, with 14 bases between. The CDR3 length is 15 residues. Germline CDR1 MGHRA, CDR2 YSYEKL. CDR3 coding DNA: TGCGCCAGCAGCCAAGATTTCGTACAGGTAAACGAGCAGTACTTC. Its protein is CASSQDFVQVNEQYF.

The J gene is TRBJ2-5, the V gene TRBV5-1; maybe TRBD1 (6 bases). V lost 5 bases to trimming and J lost 1 base, with 15 bases between them. This CDR3 spans 15 amino acids. Germline-derived CDR1 and CDR2 are SGHRS and YFSETQ. The CDR3 protein is CASRGTSNLQETQYF. Here the CDR3 DNA reads TGCGCCAGCAGAGGGACATCCAACCTCCAAGAGACCCAGTACTTC.